This T cell receptor beta chain was retrieved from a study of low-dose radiotherapy and immunotherapy resistance in tumors. TRAV- and TRBV-specific primers, spanning alpha and beta chains, primed first-strand cDNA. For amplifying TCRs, the PCR ran for around 20 cycles with Phusion, which was used together with a constant-region primer and the adapter on the V primers. TCRdb recomputed calls from the reads with MiXCR, one row per CDR3 protein. The sample has 100,000 or so distinct CDR3 sequences; just under 9.5% are singletons. Sample time point: before trial treatment. This clonotype has at least ten counts. CDR1 and CDR2 from the germline V gene are LGHDT and YNNKEL (reference sequence). J was trimmed by 8 bases and V by 5 bases; bases with no gene match: 5. The CDR3 spans 14 residues.

The chain links TRBV3-1 to TRBJ2-4, with 11 bases matching TRBD2. Sequenced here: PBMCs, sampled before treatment. This receptor was identified in a male donor with prostate cancer. The CDR3 DNA reads TGTGCCAGCAGCGGTAGCGGGAGGGCGTACATTCAGTACTTC. It codes for CASSGSGRAYIQYF.